The 8 T cell receptor beta chains given below trace back to one sample, sequenced in a study of T cell clonotyping in hematopoietic cell transplantation. Clones were read by immunoSEQ multiplex PCR, and TCRdb kept only the in-frame ones, dropping some. The sample consists of approximately 70,000 clones, over 90% of them appearing once. Sequenced input: peripheral blood mononuclear cells. The receptors shown here come from a man aged 50-60 years in good health. Some clones in this sample may be carry-over from other donors' samples.

The chain carries TRBV4-2 and TRBJ2-1; D is possibly TRBD2 (5 bases). The germline CDR1 and CDR2 sequences are LGHNA and YNFKEQ. The CDR3 length is 16 residues. The V and J ends lost 1 base and 2 bases respectively, with 12 bases between them. The CDR3: CASSQVERQTYNEQFF. For the CDR3, the DNA is TGTGCCAGCAGCCAAGTGGAGCGGCAGACCTACAATGAGCAGTTCTTC.

This chain uses TRBV25-1 with TRBJ1-6; D is unclear. Trimming stripped 6 bases from V and 9 bases from J, with 12 bases between. The CDR3 is 13 residues long. Per germline, CDR1 MGHDK and CDR2 SYGVNS. CDR3 protein: CASRWHEGSPLHF. The DNA for the CDR3 is TGTGCCAGCAGGTGGCACGAAGGTTCACCCCTCCACTTT.

The rearrangement uses TRBV7-2 and TRBJ1-1, with D maybe TRBD1 (5 bases). From germline, CDR1 is SGHTA and CDR2 FQGNSA. The length of the CDR3 is 15 residues. V was pared by 4 bases and J by 4 bases, with 16 bases between. The CDR3 coding sequence is TGTGCCAGCAGCTCCGGGGGTGGACGGGGCACTGAAGCTTTCTTT. This codes for CASSSGGGRGTEAFF.

This chain joins TRBV10-1 and TRBJ2-7; TRBD2 matches 9 bases. V shed 10 bases, J shed 0 bases, and the junction held 4 bases outside the gene matches. This CDR3 has 13 residues. Germline-derived CDR1 and CDR2 are WNHNN and SYGVQD (reference sequence). The CDR3 region is CAMSTSGSYEQYF. The DNA for the CDR3 is TGCGCCATGTCGACTAGCGGCTCCTACGAGCAGTACTTC.

The V call is TRBV29-1, the J call TRBJ2-3; 11 nucleotides line up with TRBD2. The germline CDR1 and CDR2 sequences are SQVTM and ANQGSEA. The CDR3 spans 15 residues. J gave up 3 bases and V 3 bases, and 5 bases lay outside the gene matches. CDR3 protein: CSVDSSGGPTDTQYF. The DNA for the CDR3 is TGCAGCGTTGATTCTAGCGGGGGGCCGACAGATACGCAGTATTTT.

The CDR3 DNA reads as TGTGCCAGCAGCTTCACTAGCGGGAAAGCCAAAAACATTCAGTACTTC. Its translation is CASSFTSGKAKNIQYF. The chain has TRBV7-9 and TRBJ2-4; 10 bases align to TRBD2. Germline CDR1 SEHNR, CDR2 FQNEAQ (reference sequence). This CDR3 region has 16 residues. V was pared by 3 bases and J by 0 bases, with 2 bases of the junction left unmatched.

V gene TRBV7-9 combines with J gene TRBJ2-1; 11 nucleotides align to TRBD2. J was trimmed by 3 bases and V by 6 bases; bases with no gene match: 4. CDR1 and CDR2 from the germline V gene are SEHNR and FQNEAQ (reference sequence). The CDR3 has 15 residues. The CDR3 region has the DNA TGTGCCAGCAGGGTTAGCGGGAGGGGCTACAATGAGCAGTTCTTC. As protein: CASRVSGRGYNEQFF. The whole variable domain, remainder taken from reference TRBV7-9 and TRBJ2-1, is DTGVSQNPRHKITKRGQNVTFRCDPISEHNRLYWYRQTLGQGPEFLTYFQNEAQLEKSRLLSDRFSAERPKGSFSTLEIQRTEQGDSAMYLCASRVSGRGYNEQFFGPGTRLTVL.

The chain joins TRBV5-4 to TRBJ2-1; no clear D. CDR1 is SGHNT, CDR2 YYREEE, per germline (reference sequence). The V and J ends lost 0 bases and 10 bases respectively, with 17 bases between them. CDR3 length: 15 amino acids. The CDR3 loop reads CASSLESASNFEQFF. Here the CDR3 DNA reads TGTGCCAGCAGCTTGGAGTCGGCTAGTAATTTCGAGCAGTTCTTC. The full variable domain, its missing parts supplied by reference TRBV5-4 and TRBJ2-1, is ETGVTQSPTHLIKTRGQQVTLRCSSQSGHNTVSWYQQALGQGPQFIFQYYREEENGRGNFPPRFSGLQFPNYSSELNVNALELDDSALYLCASSLESASNFEQFFGPGTRLTVL.